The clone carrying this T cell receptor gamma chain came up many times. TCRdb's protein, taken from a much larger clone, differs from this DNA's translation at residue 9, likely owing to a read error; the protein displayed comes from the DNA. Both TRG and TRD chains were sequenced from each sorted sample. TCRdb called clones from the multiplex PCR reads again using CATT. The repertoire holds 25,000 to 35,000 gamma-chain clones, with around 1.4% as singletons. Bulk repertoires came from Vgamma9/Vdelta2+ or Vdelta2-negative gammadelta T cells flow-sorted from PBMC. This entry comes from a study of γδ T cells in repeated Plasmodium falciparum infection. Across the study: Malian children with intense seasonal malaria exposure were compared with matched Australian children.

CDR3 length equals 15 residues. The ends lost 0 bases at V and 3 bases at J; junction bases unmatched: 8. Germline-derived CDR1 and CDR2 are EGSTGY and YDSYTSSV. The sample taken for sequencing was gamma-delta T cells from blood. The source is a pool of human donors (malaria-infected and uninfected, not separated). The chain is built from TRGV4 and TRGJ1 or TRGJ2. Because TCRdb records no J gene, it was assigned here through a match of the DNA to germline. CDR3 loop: CATWDGPLSYYKKLF. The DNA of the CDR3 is TGTGCCACCTGGGATGGGCCTCTGAGTTATTATAAGAAACTCTTT.